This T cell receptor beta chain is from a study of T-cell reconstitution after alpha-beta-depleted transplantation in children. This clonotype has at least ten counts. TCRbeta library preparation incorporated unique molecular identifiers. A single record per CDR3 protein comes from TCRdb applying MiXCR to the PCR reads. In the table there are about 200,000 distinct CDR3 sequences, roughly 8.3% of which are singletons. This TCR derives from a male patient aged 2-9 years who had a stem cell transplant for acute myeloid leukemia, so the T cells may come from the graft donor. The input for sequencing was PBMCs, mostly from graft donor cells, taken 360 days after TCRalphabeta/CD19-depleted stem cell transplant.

The CDR3, as DNA: TGTGCCAGCAGCAGCAAAATGGAGGCACCCTACGAGCAGTACTTC. Residues: CASSSKMEAPYEQYF. The rearrangement uses TRBV21-1 and TRBJ2-7; no DNA check was done on the table's D call, TRBD2. TRBV21-1 is an annotated pseudogene. The CDR3 runs 15 residues.